The following is a TCR beta chain sequence with its context. Its antigen is as yet unknown. PCR employed 60 Vbeta and 13 Jbeta primers. Produced via immunoSEQ multiplex PCR; TCRdb's table is partial and in-frame only. The sample lists about 200,000 clones; around 78% were seen once. This sample is drawn from a study of cytomegalovirus exposure and HLA in healthy donors. Points from the study as a whole: About 180 TCR beta chains were listed as cytomegalovirus-associated.

Material: PBMCs. This TCR came from a man aged 25-45 years in good health and CMV-seronegative.

The CDR3 sequence is CASSIELARGNQPQHF. The DNA for the CDR3 is TGTGCCAGTAGTATCGAACTGGCGCGGGGCAATCAGCCCCAGCATTTT. This chain joins TRBV19 and TRBJ1-5; D remains ambiguous. V was trimmed by 3 bases and J by 2 bases, leaving 14 bases between them. From germline, CDR1 is LNHDA and CDR2 SQIVND (reference sequence). The CDR3 totals 16 residues.